Below are 3 T cell receptor beta chains sequenced from a single sample in a study of shared clonotypes between healthy human individuals. The repertoire was sequenced with immunoSEQ multiplex PCR; TCRdb's copy has only in-frame clones and lacks some. The sample lists about 2.4 million clones, over 85% occurring once. Sequencing used naive CD4+ T cells from PBMCs. Subset indicated: CD45RA+ positively selected. All receptors derive from a man aged 18 to 35 in good health. Some clones in this sample may be carry-over from other donors' samples.

V usage is TRBV27 and J usage is TRBJ2-2; D is unclear. The CDR3 extends over 15 amino acids. V lost 2 bases, J lost 7 bases, and 14 bases lay in between. From germline, CDR1 is MNHEY and CDR2 SMNVEV (reference sequence). Here the CDR3 reads CASSLRVPAGGELFF. In nucleotides, the CDR3 is TGTGCCAGCAGTTTAAGGGTGCCAGCAGGCGGGGAGCTGTTTTTT.

The rearrangement joins TRBV18 to TRBJ1-1; possibly TRBD1 for D (5 bases). The V gene lost 3 bases and the J gene lost 11 bases, with 10 bases spanning the gap. This CDR3 comprises 11 residues. Germline CDR1 reads KGHSH; CDR2 reads LQKENI. The CDR3, as DNA: TGTGCCAGCTCACCGGGGGAACAGGCTTTCTTT. Amino acid sequence: CASSPGEQAFF.

The chain joins TRBV18 to TRBJ2-7; TRBD1 agrees at 10 bases. The CDR3 loop spans 16 amino acids. Per germline, CDR1 KGHSH and CDR2 LQKENI. The junction had 9 bases not matched to a gene; V was cut back by 3 bases and J by 4 bases. The CDR3 spells CASSPSRDRGIYEQYF. For the CDR3, the DNA is TGTGCCAGCTCACCCAGCCGGGACAGGGGTATTTACGAGCAGTACTTC.